Listed below are T cell receptor beta chains from one sample, sequenced in a study of regulatory T cells in long-lasting Graves disease. TCRdb reprocessed the multiplex PCR reads via MiXCR and lists one record per CDR3 protein. The repertoire holds about 450,000 distinct CDR3 sequences, with about 25% as singletons. The sample here was peripheral blood mononuclear cells (PBMCs), taken when the disease was refractory, from a patient treated with antithyroid drugs. Every receptor here comes from a female donor with Graves disease. Both conserved end residues are part of each CDR3. A D gene is named only where the DNA matches it firmly. Only part of the rows carry a size: once, few, many, or a class if the clone is expanded.

CDR3 protein: CSVEELGSSYGYTF; CDR3 DNA: TGCAGCGTTGAAGAATTAGGTTCCTCCTATGGCTACACCTTC; clone size: -; D gene: -; V gene: TRBV29-1; J gene: TRBJ1-2
CDR3 protein: CSARDLAGEGKTQYF; CDR3 DNA: TGCAGTGCTAGAGATCTTGCGGGAGAGGGAAAGACCCAGTACTTC; clone size: few; D gene: TRBD2; V gene: TRBV20-1; J gene: TRBJ2-5
CDR3 protein: CASSFSYDGQTYEQYF; CDR3 DNA: TGTGCCAGCAGTTTCTCGTACGACGGACAAACCTACGAGCAGTACTTC; clone size: many; D gene: -; V gene: TRBV28; J gene: TRBJ2-7
CDR3 protein: CSVEEQVPGYTF; CDR3 DNA: TGCAGCGTTGAGGAACAGGTTCCTGGCTACACCTTC; clone size: -; D gene: -; V gene: TRBV29-1; J gene: TRBJ1-2
CDR3 protein: CSVTGTGKYEQYF; CDR3 DNA: TGCAGCGTCACCGGGACAGGGAAGTACGAGCAGTACTTC; clone size: few; D gene: TRBD1; V gene: TRBV29-1; J gene: TRBJ2-7
CDR3 protein: CASSQMGTNIQYF; CDR3 DNA: TGTGCCAGCAGCCAAATGGGTACGAACATTCAGTACTTC; clone size: many; D gene: -; V gene: TRBV11-2; J gene: TRBJ2-4
CDR3 protein: CASSQSDRGGGLNQPQHF; CDR3 DNA: TGCGCCAGCAGCCAATCGGACAGGGGCGGGGGTCTCAATCAGCCCCAGCATTTT; clone size: -; D gene: TRBD1; V gene: TRBV4-3; J gene: TRBJ1-5
CDR3 protein: CASSSSGSTTVHEQYF; CDR3 DNA: TGTGCCAGCAGCTCTAGCGGGAGTACAACAGTCCACGAGCAGTACTTC; clone size: few; D gene: TRBD2; V gene: TRBV5-5; J gene: TRBJ2-7
CDR3 protein: CATSDPRQGVYQPQHF; CDR3 DNA: TGTGCCACCAGTGACCCAAGACAGGGGGTTTATCAGCCCCAGCATTTT; clone size: -; D gene: TRBD1; V gene: TRBV24-1; J gene: TRBJ1-5
CDR3 protein: CASSPARGTGELFF; CDR3 DNA: TGTGCCAGTAGTCCGGCGAGGGGCACCGGGGAGCTGTTTTTT; clone size: -; D gene: -; V gene: TRBV19; J gene: TRBJ2-2
CDR3 protein: CASSRDRSSWGDTEAFF; CDR3 DNA: TGTGCCAGCTCACGTGACAGGTCATCTTGGGGCGACACTGAAGCTTTCTTT; clone size: -; D gene: -; V gene: TRBV18; J gene: TRBJ1-1
CDR3 protein: CASSTRTGSGYTF; CDR3 DNA: TGTGCCAGCAGCACGCGGACAGGGAGCGGCTACACCTTC; clone size: few; D gene: TRBD1; V gene: TRBV11-3; J gene: TRBJ1-2
CDR3 protein: CASSPKGGDQPQHF; CDR3 DNA: TGTGCCAGCTCACCAAAGGGGGGTGATCAGCCCCAGCATTTT; clone size: -; D gene: -; V gene: TRBV18; J gene: TRBJ1-5
CDR3 protein: CASLGQGLYGYTF; CDR3 DNA: TGTGCCAGCTTGGGACAGGGACTATATGGCTACACCTTC; clone size: many; D gene: TRBD1; V gene: TRBV2; J gene: TRBJ1-2
CDR3 protein: CASSMLHAPMNTEAFF; CDR3 DNA: TGTGCCAGTAGTATGCTGCACGCACCCATGAACACTGAAGCTTTCTTT; clone size: few; D gene: -; V gene: TRBV19; J gene: TRBJ1-1
CDR3 protein: CAISDRPDTGAFF; CDR3 DNA: TGTGCCATCAGTGATCGTCCAGACACTGGAGCTTTCTTT; clone size: many; D gene: -; V gene: TRBV10-3; J gene: TRBJ1-1
CDR3 protein: CASRGSFNYEQYF; CDR3 DNA: TGTGCCAGCAGGGGGAGCTTCAACTACGAGCAGTACTTC; clone size: -; D gene: -; V gene: TRBV11-1; J gene: TRBJ2-7
CDR3 protein: CASSRTSGMIGKNIQYF; CDR3 DNA: TGTGCCAGCAGCCGGACTAGCGGGATGATTGGCAAAAACATTCAGTACTTC; clone size: many; D gene: TRBD2; V gene: TRBV12-3/TRBV12-4; J gene: TRBJ2-4
CDR3 protein: CASSVGGGPNEKLFF; CDR3 DNA: TGTGCCAGCAGCGTAGGTGGAGGGCCTAATGAAAAACTGTTTTTT; clone size: many; D gene: -; V gene: TRBV9; J gene: TRBJ1-4
CDR3 protein: CASSLVEGNTEAFF; CDR3 DNA: TGTGCCAGCAGCTTAGTTGAGGGAAACACTGAAGCTTTCTTT; clone size: few; D gene: -; V gene: TRBV7-9; J gene: TRBJ1-1